This T cell receptor beta chain was retrieved from a study of CD8 T cells in Susac syndrome. Germline V gene lookup returns CDR1 SQVTM and CDR2 ANQGSEA. Trimming left V 6 bases short and J 2 bases short, with 13 bases between. The CDR3 runs 13 residues. The RNA, about 0.45 to 1 ug, was put through reverse transcription using random hexamers. TCR beta CDR3 was amplified by immunoSEQ covering 54 Vbeta and 13 Jbeta. TCRdb re-analysed the immunoSEQ multiplex PCR reads in MiXCR, keeping a single row per CDR3 protein. The table has 150,000 to 200,000 distinct CDR3 sequences, about 94% seen once; the top ten hold approximately 0.14%. In contrast to the negatively isolated CD8+ and CD4+ T cells, TEMRA cells were FACS-enriched.

This sequence joins TRBV29-1 and TRBJ1-1, with D perhaps TRBD1 (5 bases). The sequenced sample was CD4+ T cells from PBMCs. This receptor was obtained from a human donor in good health. As DNA, the CDR3 is TGCAGCGTGGGGACTGAGGGCAACACTGAAGCTTTCTTT. Residues: CSVGTEGNTEAFF.